The 5 T cell receptor beta chains listed next were all sequenced from one sample in a study of post-analysis software for immune sequencing data. The antigens of these receptors remain unknown. cDNA libraries of TCR beta carried unique molecular identifiers. TCRdb reanalysed the PCR reads using MiXCR and keeps one entry per CDR3 protein. This table holds hundreds of thousands of distinct CDR3 sequences, roughly 27% found once. Findings and caveats of the study: Five TRBV segments were more frequent in patients than controls; TRBV5-6, TRBV5-1 and TRBV20-1 belonged to this group.

The sample comprised blood. The source of these receptors is a girl aged 10 to 17 with multiple sclerosis.

The chain joins TRBV29-1 to TRBJ2-3, with a tentative D call TRBD2 (6 bases). The CDR3 is 15 amino acids. Between the trimmed V and J ends, which lost 1 base and 0 bases, there was a span of 11 bases. The germline V gene encodes CDR1 SQVTM and CDR2 ANQGSEA. The CDR3 nucleotides are TGCAGCGTTGAAGGGTCCGGGACTAGCACAGATACGCAGTATTTT. Encoded protein: CSVEGSGTSTDTQYF.

This clonotype was observed a handful of times. The chain employs TRBV7-6 and TRBJ2-1, with TRBD2 as a possible D gene (6 bases). Trimming removed 5 bases at V and 9 bases at J, with 17 bases between. The CDR3 length is 14 residues. Germline V CDR1 and CDR2: SGHVS, FNYEAQ. The CDR3 bases are TGTGCCAGCAGCCCCCTAGCGACCGGGGGTGAGCAGTTCTTC. Its protein product is CASSPLATGGEQFF. Full variable domain (missing parts from reference TRBV7-6 and TRBJ2-1): GAGVSQSPRYKVTKRGQDVALRCDPISGHVSLYWYRQALGQGPEFLTYFNYEAQQDKSGLPNDRFSAERPEGSISTLTIQRTEQRDSAMYRCASSPLATGGEQFFGPGTRLTVL.

Notes on this clonotype: One junction end disagrees with the germline gene, perhaps due to a read error. The V gene is TRBV29-1, the J gene TRBJ1-4, with D possibly TRBD1 on 5 matching bases. The germline V gene encodes CDR1 SQVTM and CDR2 ANQGSEA. CDR3 length: 14 amino acids. The CDR3 coding sequence is TGCAGCGTTGAGCAGGGAACAACTAATGAAAAACGGTTTTTT. This codes for CSVEQGTTNEKRFF.

This clonotype showed up many times. This chain links TRBV3-1 with TRBJ2-7; D is perhaps TRBD1 (6 bases). Trimming left V 4 bases short and J 6 bases short, with 13 bases between. The germline V gene has CDR1 LGHDT and CDR2 YNNKEL (reference sequence). The CDR3 spans 13 residues. The DNA for the CDR3 is TGTGCCAGCAGCCCATTGCAGGGGACCGAGCAGTACTTC. Its translation is CASSPLQGTEQYF.

This clonotype occurred many times. Written as DNA, the CDR3 is TGCGCCAGCAGTGAATACAGGGGCATAAGAGAGACCCAGTACTTC. Protein product: CASSEYRGIRETQYF. This rearrangement joins TRBV10-2 to TRBJ2-5, with 7 bases lining up with TRBD1. The CDR3 runs to 15 residues. Trimming cost V 3 bases and J 4 bases; bases outside gene matches: 8. The germline V gene encodes CDR1 WSHSY and CDR2 SAAADI.